This entry lists 21 T cell receptor beta chains sequenced from one sample in a study of CD8 T cells in Susac syndrome. Random hexamers were used to reverse transcribe the RNA input (0.5 to 1 ug). Using its own MiXCR run on the immunoSEQ multiplex PCR reads, TCRdb lists one record per CDR3 protein. Among tens of thousands of distinct CDR3 sequences listed, about 95% were seen once. The specimen was CD8+ T cells from PBMCs. These receptors were collected from a human donor with Susac syndrome.

The rearrangement uses TRBV4-3 and TRBJ1-6; D ambiguous. Germline lookup yields CDR1 LGHNA and CDR2 YSLEER. V lost 1 base, J lost 0 bases, and 13 bases lay in between. The CDR3 runs 18 residues. The CDR3, as DNA: TGCGCCAGCAGCCAAGGAGAGCGGAGAAGCTCCTATAATTCACCCCTCCACTTT. This translates into CASSQGERRSSYNSPLHF.

The rearrangement links TRBV20-1 to TRBJ2-3; no firm D call. Germline V gives CDR1 DFQATT, CDR2 SNEGSKA (reference sequence). The CDR3 consists of 12 residues. V was trimmed by 6 bases and J by 0 bases, leaving 7 bases between them. The CDR3 sequence: CSAEGSTDTQYF. CDR3 nucleotide sequence: TGCAGTGCGGAAGGAAGCACAGATACGCAGTATTTT.

The rearrangement joins TRBV4-3 to TRBJ1-2, with D perhaps matching TRBD1 (5 bases). With 4 bases removed from V and 1 base from J, the gap between germline ends came to 19 bases. The CDR3 runs to 17 residues. Per germline, CDR1 LGHNA and CDR2 YSLEER. The DNA of the CDR3 is TGCGCCAGCAGCCCTGGCATCGGGACCGACGATAACTATGGCTACACCTTC. Residues: CASSPGIGTDDNYGYTF.

The V and J genes are TRBV13 and TRBJ2-2; D gene uncertain. Germline V gene sequence: CDR1 PRHDT, CDR2 FYEKMQ (reference sequence). V lost 0 bases, J lost 3 bases, and 8 bases lay in between. The length of the CDR3 is 15 residues. In DNA, the CDR3 is TGTGCCAGCAGCTTAGGACTCATCTACACCGGGGAGCTGTTTTTT. It codes for CASSLGLIYTGELFF. The entire variable domain, with the rest obtained from reference TRBV13 and TRBJ2-2, is as follows: AAGVIQSPRHLIKEKRETATLKCYPIPRHDTVYWYQQGPGQDPQFLISFYEKMQSDKGSIPDRFSAQQFSDYHSELNMSSLELGDSALYFCASSLGLIYTGELFFGEGSRLTVL.

V usage is TRBV14 and J usage is TRBJ1-6; TRBD1 might be the D (6 bases). The germline V gene has CDR1 SGHDN and CDR2 FVKESK. The CDR3 has 13 residues. Trimming removed 4 bases from V and 7 bases from J, with 8 bases in between. The CDR3 loop reads CASSLQGNSPLHF. The DNA for the CDR3 is TGTGCCAGCAGCCTACAGGGAAATTCACCCCTCCACTTT.

The chain joins TRBV20-1 to TRBJ2-5; 7 nucleotides line up with TRBD1. Germline CDR1 reads DFQATT; CDR2 reads SNEGSKA (reference sequence). This CDR3 comprises 15 residues. V lost 1 base and J lost 5; bases outside the gene matches: 10. The CDR3 DNA sequence: TGCAGTGCTAGAGGACTGACAGGGCTCACGGAGACCCAGTACTTC. This translates into CSARGLTGLTETQYF.

As concerns this clonotype: As the CDR3 is not closed by the conserved phenylalanine or tryptophan, this likely results from a read error. The gene calls are TRBV7-2 and TRBJ1-5, with 7 bases matching TRBD1. Germline CDR1 reads SGHTA; CDR2 reads FQGNSA. This CDR3 has 13 amino acids. J was trimmed by 7 bases and V by 5 bases; bases with no gene match: 5. Here the CDR3 reads CASSTRGDQPQHL. CDR3 in DNA: TGTGCCAGCAGCACCAGGGGGGACCAGCCCCAGCATCTT.

The chain employs TRBV20-1 and TRBJ2-5; a possible D gene is TRBD1 (5 bases). V was cut by 0 bases and J by 5 bases, with 13 bases left in between. Germline values: CDR1 DFQATT, CDR2 SNEGSKA (reference sequence). CDR3 length: 14 amino acids. CDR3 DNA sequence: TGCAGTGCTAGAGATCTCGGCAGGGTCGAGACCCAGTACTTC. Amino acid sequence: CSARDLGRVETQYF.

The V call is TRBV6-5, the J call TRBJ1-1, with D unclear. V dropped 0 bases and J dropped 4 bases, with 9 bases sitting between them. Per germline, CDR1 MNHEY and CDR2 SVGAGI. The CDR3 spans 14 residues. The CDR3 reads CASSYSRVTTEAFF. The CDR3 coding sequence is TGTGCCAGCAGTTACTCGAGGGTGACCACTGAAGCTTTCTTT.

The chain joins TRBV28 to TRBJ2-7; D ambiguous. The CDR3 totals 12 residues. The V end lost 4 bases, the J end lost 1 base, and 5 bases lay between the germline ends. Germline V gene lookup returns CDR1 MDHEN and CDR2 SYDVKM. The CDR3 spells CASSSHSYEQYF. CDR3 bases: TGTGCCAGCAGTTCCCATTCCTACGAGCAGTACTTC.

The chain carries TRBV25-1 and TRBJ2-5; perhaps TRBD1 as D (6 bases). V was trimmed by 6 bases and J by 4 bases, leaving 12 bases between them. Looked up from germline, CDR1 is MGHDK and CDR2 is SYGVNS. The CDR3 extends over 13 amino acids. The CDR3 here is CASRADRRETQYF. The CDR3 DNA is TGTGCCAGCAGAGCCGACAGGAGAGAGACCCAGTACTTC.

The chain has TRBV9 and TRBJ1-6, with D unresolved. The CDR3 runs 17 residues. The V end was cut by 3 bases, the J end by 0 bases, with 13 bases between. The germline V gene encodes CDR1 SGDLS and CDR2 YYNGEE. CDR3 sequence: CASSGQELSSYNSPLHF. The CDR3 nucleotides read TGTGCCAGCAGCGGCCAAGAACTAAGCTCCTATAATTCACCCCTCCACTTT.

The chain is built from TRBV9 and TRBJ2-3, with D uncertain. V lost 0 bases and J lost 4, with 12 bases in between. The CDR3 sequence is 15 residues long. Germline V gene lookup returns CDR1 SGDLS and CDR2 YYNGEE. The CDR3 DNA follows: TGTGCCAGCAGCGTAGTGGGCAGGAGTTCAGATACGCAGTATTTT. It translates to CASSVVGRSSDTQYF.

The chain links TRBV28 to TRBJ2-3; D is perhaps TRBD2 (5 bases). In germline, CDR1 is MDHEN, CDR2 SYDVKM. Trimming removed 6 bases at V and 3 bases at J, with 19 bases between. This CDR3 has 16 amino acids. The CDR3 DNA sequence: TGTGCCAGCAGCCCCACTTCTCTCGGGGAGACAGATACGCAGTATTTT. Its protein product is CASSPTSLGETDTQYF.

This chain connects TRBV19 to TRBJ1-3; D call uncertain. Trimming pared 6 bases from V and 4 bases from J, leaving 7 bases between. The germline gives CDR1 LNHDA, CDR2 SQIVND (reference sequence). The CDR3 runs to 12 residues. The CDR3 DNA sequence: TGTGCCAGTAGGACACCAGGAAACACCATATATTTT. Encoded protein: CASRTPGNTIYF.

The gene calls are TRBV9 and TRBJ2-7; D is perhaps TRBD1 or TRBD2 (7 bases each). The CDR3 totals 14 residues. The V gene lost 3 bases and the J gene lost 6 bases, with 16 bases spanning the gap. Germline CDR1 is SGDLS and CDR2 is YYNGEE. CDR3: CASSAQGGLSEQYF. In DNA, the CDR3 is TGTGCCAGCAGCGCCCAGGGGGGGCTATCCGAGCAGTACTTC.

CDR3 nucleotides: TGTGCCAGCAGCGGAGGCGGGGGGGACGAGACCCAGTACTTC. Protein product: CASSGGGGDETQYF. This chain links TRBV9 with TRBJ2-5, with TRBD2 matching 9 bases. The CDR3 consists of 14 residues. After removal of 3 bases from V and 5 bases from J, the junction contained 5 bases not matched to a gene. Germline V gene sequence: CDR1 SGDLS, CDR2 YYNGEE.

The rearrangement links TRBV7-2 to TRBJ1-2; the D gene is possibly TRBD1 (5 bases). The germline CDR1 and CDR2 sequences are SGHTA and FQGNSA. The CDR3 has 14 residues. Trimming shortened V by 5 bases and J by 1 base, and 11 bases separated the two germline ends. CDR3 sequence reads: CASSPGTDNYGYTF. The CDR3 nucleotides read TGTGCCAGCAGCCCGGGGACCGATAACTATGGCTACACCTTC.

The chain combines TRBV29-1 with TRBJ1-3; TRBD1 is a possible D gene (6 bases). This CDR3 is 14 amino acids long. V was pared by 4 bases and J by 4 bases, with 14 bases between. Germline CDR1 is SQVTM and CDR2 is ANQGSEA. The CDR3 DNA sequence: TGCAGCGTTGCTGGGACAATCAGCGGAAACACCATATATTTT. Protein sequence: CSVAGTISGNTIYF.

The V call is TRBV30, the J call TRBJ1-5; D unresolved. Germline values: CDR1 GTSNPN, CDR2 SVGIG (reference sequence). Trimming left V 0 bases short and J 5 bases short, with 11 bases between. The CDR3 extends over 14 amino acids. CDR3 coding DNA: TGTGCCTGGAGTGTACACAGTATCGATCAGCCCCAGCATTTT. Translation gives CAWSVHSIDQPQHF.

The chain carries TRBV5-4 and TRBJ2-5; D perhaps matches TRBD2 (5 bases). Trimming stripped 0 bases from V and 5 bases from J, with 8 bases between. This CDR3 has 13 amino acids. Germline CDR1 SGHNT, CDR2 YYREEE (reference sequence). CDR3 sequence: CASSLGASETQYF. The CDR3 region has the DNA TGTGCCAGCAGCTTGGGCGCTAGCGAGACCCAGTACTTC.